This T cell receptor (beta chain) comes out of a study of naive and memory T cell subsets. Study outcomes and limitations: In naive cells, over 95% of TCR sequences were seen only once. In CD4 and CD8 cells, diversity dropped from naive through EMRA. A few larger clonotypes appeared in naive repertoires, especially CD8, possibly memory cells re-expressing CD45RA.

This clonotype was detected many times. The target antigen is unknown. Two oligonucleotides, mixed equimolar, formed the beta constant-region primer covering TRBC1 and TRBC2. The ligated cDNA underwent four PCR rounds using SP2 and nested alpha and beta constant-region primers. MiXCR, run by TCRdb on the UMI-ligation and nested PCR reads, gives a single entry per CDR3 protein. In the table there are over 90,000 distinct CDR3 sequences, about 11% of which are singletons. Sequential positive selection took CD4 T cells first, then CD8 T cells. CDR1 and CDR2 (germline): KGHSH, LQKENI. V was pared by 1 base and J by 3 bases, with 7 bases between. CDR3 length equals 14 residues.

The chain uses TRBV18 and TRBJ2-1; D is undetermined. The receptor's source is a human donor in good health. Sequencing was performed on naive CD4+ T cells from blood. CDR3 DNA sequence: TGTGCCAGCTCACCACTGGGAATCTACAATGAGCAGTTCTTC. It codes for CASSPLGIYNEQFF. Drawing the rest from reference TRBV18 and TRBJ2-1, the complete variable domain is NAGVMQNPRHLVRRRGQEARLRCSPMKGHSHVYWYRQLPEEGLKFMVYLQKENIIDESGMPKERFSAEFPKEGPSILRIQQVVRGDSAAYFCASSPLGIYNEQFFGPGTRLTVL.